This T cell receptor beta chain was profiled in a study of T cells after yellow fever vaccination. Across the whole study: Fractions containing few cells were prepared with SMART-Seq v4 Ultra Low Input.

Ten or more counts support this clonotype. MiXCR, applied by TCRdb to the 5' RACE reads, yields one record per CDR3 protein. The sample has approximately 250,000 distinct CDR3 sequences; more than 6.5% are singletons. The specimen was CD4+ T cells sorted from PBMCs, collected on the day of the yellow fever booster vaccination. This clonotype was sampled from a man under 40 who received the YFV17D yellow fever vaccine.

As DNA, the CDR3 is TGCAGTGCTAGAGAACCACGACGACAAGAGACCCAGTACTTC. Encoded protein: CSAREPRRQETQYF. The V call is TRBV20-1, the J call TRBJ2-5, with no clear D. The ends were cut back, 0 bases at V and 2 bases at J, with 10 bases in the middle. Germline V gene sequence: CDR1 DFQATT, CDR2 SNEGSKA (reference sequence). The CDR3 consists of 14 residues.